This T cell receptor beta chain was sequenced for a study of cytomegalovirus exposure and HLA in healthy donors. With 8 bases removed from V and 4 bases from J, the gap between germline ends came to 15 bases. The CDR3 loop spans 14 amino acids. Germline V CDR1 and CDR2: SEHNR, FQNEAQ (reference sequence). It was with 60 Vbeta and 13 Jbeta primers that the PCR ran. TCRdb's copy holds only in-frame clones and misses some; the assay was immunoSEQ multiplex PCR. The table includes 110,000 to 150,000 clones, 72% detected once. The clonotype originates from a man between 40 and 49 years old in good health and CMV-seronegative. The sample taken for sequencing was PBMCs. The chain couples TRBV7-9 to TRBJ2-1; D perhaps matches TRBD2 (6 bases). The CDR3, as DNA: TGTGCCAGCCAGGTGGGCGGGGCTTACAATGAGCAGTTCTTC. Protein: CASQVGGAYNEQFF.